This entry lists 31 T cell receptor beta chains sequenced from one sample in a study of technical replicates of blood from a few donors. Repertoires were generated with immunoSEQ multiplex PCR, while TCRdb's copy carries only in-frame clones and drops some. The repertoire holds about 73,000 clones, with around 93% as singletons. The source material was T cells isolated from PBMCs. The receptors were gathered from a human donor in good health.

This clone was picked up a small number of times. V gene TRBV27 combines with J gene TRBJ1-4; maybe TRBD1 (5 bases). The CDR3 contains 15 residues. Germline assignment: CDR1 MNHEY and CDR2 SMNVEV (reference sequence). Trimming removed 8 bases from V and 3 bases from J, with 16 bases in between. CDR3 region: CASGRTGLANEKLFF. For the CDR3, the DNA is TGTGCCAGCGGAAGAACAGGATTGGCTAATGAAAAACTGTTTTTT.

This clone was recorded once. V gene TRBV6-4 combines with J gene TRBJ2-7, with TRBD1 matching over 8 bases. Germline-derived CDR1 and CDR2 are MRHNA and SNTAGT. Trimming took 4 bases from V and 7 from J; bases not matched to a gene: 9. This CDR3 comprises 14 residues. DNA of the CDR3: TGTGCCAGCAGTGCGTTCCAGGGGGCAGGGGAGCAGTACTTC. Its translation: CASSAFQGAGEQYF.

The chain combines TRBV7-9 with TRBJ2-7, with TRBD2 matching over 15 bases. The trim removed 5 bases at V and 4 bases at J, leaving 3 bases unmatched. The CDR3 sequence is 15 residues long. From germline, CDR1 is SEHNR and CDR2 FQNEAQ (reference sequence). Written as DNA, the CDR3 is TGTGCCAGCAGCCCGGGACTAGCGGGAGGATACGAGCAGTACTTC. Its translation is CASSPGLAGGYEQYF.

This clone has a single count. The chain links TRBV7-7 to TRBJ2-1; D is perhaps TRBD1 (6 bases). The CDR3 is 15 amino acids. Germline CDR1 SSHAT, CDR2 FNYEAQ (reference sequence). The ends were cut back, 1 base at V and 3 bases at J, with 10 bases in the middle. CDR3 amino acids: CASSLGPGDYNEQFF. CDR3 sequence (DNA): TGTGCCAGCAGCTTAGGCCCAGGGGACTACAATGAGCAGTTCTTC.

The V call is TRBV19, the J call TRBJ1-5; D possibly corresponds to TRBD1 (6 bases). V was pared by 6 bases and J by 7 bases, with 16 bases between. In germline, CDR1 is LNHDA, CDR2 SQIVND (reference sequence). The CDR3 length is 14 residues. The CDR3 sequence: CASRRTDGGQPQHF. CDR3 in DNA: TGTGCCAGTAGAAGGACAGATGGAGGACAGCCCCAGCATTTT.

This chain joins TRBV19 and TRBJ1-1, with 8 positions matching TRBD1. CDR3 length: 14 residues. The V segment lost 6 bases and the J segment 1 base; nucleotides outside the gene matches: 4. Germline V gene sequence: CDR1 LNHDA, CDR2 SQIVND (reference sequence). The CDR3 bases are TGTGCCAGTAGCCCCGGGACAGGGAACACTGAAGCTTTCTTT. Protein product: CASSPGTGNTEAFF.

This sequence joins TRBV5-1 and TRBJ2-6, with D maybe TRBD1 (6 bases). Germline loops: CDR1 SGHRS, CDR2 YFSETQ. Deletions cut 0 bases from V and 4 bases from J, with 11 bases between. The CDR3 runs to 16 residues. The CDR3 reads CASSLGRGWGANVLTF. DNA for the CDR3: TGCGCCAGCAGCTTGGGCAGGGGCTGGGGGGCCAACGTCCTGACTTTC. Variable domain in full (rest from reference TRBV5-1 and TRBJ2-6): KAGVTQTPRYLIKTRGQQVTLSCSPISGHRSVSWYQQTPGQGLQFLFEYFSETQRNKGNFPGRFSGRQFSNSRSEMNVSTLELGDSALYLCASSLGRGWGANVLTFGAGSRLTVL.

J is TRBJ1-3 and V is TRBV2; D remains unclear. This CDR3 has 16 residues. The germline CDR1 and CDR2 sequences are SNHLY and FYNNEI. Between the trimmed V and J ends, which lost 0 bases and 2 bases, there was a span of 11 bases. Here the CDR3 DNA reads TGTGCCAGCAGTGAAGCGCCGGGGTTAACTGGAAACACCATATATTTT. This encodes CASSEAPGLTGNTIYF.

The genes are TRBV14 and TRBJ2-7, with 13 bases that match TRBD2. The CDR3 contains 17 residues. Germline trimming cut 3 bases from V and 2 bases from J; bases unmatched to any gene: 7. The germline V gene encodes CDR1 SGHDN and CDR2 FVKESK. The CDR3 loop is CASSQQPGLAGPYEQYF. The CDR3 nucleotides read TGTGCCAGCAGCCAGCAACCGGGACTAGCGGGGCCCTACGAGCAGTACTTC.

The genes are TRBV10-1 and TRBJ2-3; weak D call: TRBD2 (6 bases). CDR3 size: 16 residues. V was clipped by 3 bases and J by 0 bases, with 13 bases between them. Germline values: CDR1 WNHNN, CDR2 SYGVQD (reference sequence). The CDR3 here is CASSDLGLGSTDTQYF. CDR3 sequence (DNA): TGCGCCAGCAGTGACCTGGGACTGGGGAGCACAGATACGCAGTATTTT.

The chain carries TRBV6-1 and TRBJ1-1; D call uncertain. V lost 4 bases, J lost 3 bases, and 12 bases lay in between. The CDR3 is 14 amino acids. Germline V gives CDR1 MNHNS, CDR2 SASEGT. As DNA, the CDR3 is TGTGCCAGCAGTGCGGTACGGCGGGACACTGAAGCTTTCTTT. Translation gives CASSAVRRDTEAFF.

V gene TRBV29-1 combines with J gene TRBJ2-7; no reliable D call. CDR1 SQVTM and CDR2 ANQGSEA come from the germline V gene. This CDR3 contains 14 residues. Between the trimmed V and J ends, which lost 4 bases and 2 bases, there was a span of 15 bases. The CDR3 reads CSVGVLSHAYEQYF. The CDR3 DNA reads TGCAGCGTTGGAGTCCTATCCCATGCCTACGAGCAGTACTTC.

This clone was seen more than once but under ten times. This chain links TRBV7-9 with TRBJ1-1, with D possibly TRBD1 on 6 matching bases. V lost 4 bases to trimming and J lost 7 bases, with 22 bases between them. The CDR3 covers 16 residues. Germline CDR1 SEHNR, CDR2 FQNEAQ (reference sequence). As DNA, the CDR3 is TGTGCCAGCAGCTCGTACAGGGAGGGGGGAAGGAATGAAGCTTTCTTT. Translating it yields CASSSYREGGRNEAFF.

V is TRBV4-1 and J is TRBJ1-5; D remains ambiguous. This CDR3 contains 15 residues. The V end lost 4 bases, the J end lost 0 bases, and 10 bases lay between the germline ends. The germline V gene encodes CDR1 MGHRA and CDR2 YSYEKL. The CDR3 nucleotides are TGCGCCAGCAGCCCTACGGGGTATAGCAATCAGCCCCAGCATTTT. It codes for CASSPTGYSNQPQHF.

The rearrangement joins TRBV5-1 to TRBJ2-1, with 9 nucleotides matching TRBD1. V was clipped by 4 bases and J by 9 bases; unmatched bases: 5. Germline assignment: CDR1 SGHRS and CDR2 YFSETQ. This CDR3 spans 13 amino acids. The CDR3 loop is CASSPTGGSEQFF. The CDR3 coding sequence is TGCGCCAGCAGCCCCACAGGGGGCAGTGAGCAGTTCTTC.

This rearrangement joins TRBV6-4 to TRBJ2-5; 12 bases line up with TRBD2. CDR1 is MRHNA and CDR2 is SNTAGT in the germline V gene. V was pared by 3 bases and J by 4 bases, with 6 bases of the junction left unmatched. This CDR3 has 16 amino acids. CDR3 DNA sequence: TGTGCCAGCAGTGAGGCTAGCGGGAGGGTCCGAGAGACCCAGTACTTC. Encoded protein: CASSEASGRVRETQYF.

V is TRBV2 and J is TRBJ1-5; TRBD1 is a possible D gene (5 bases). The germline V and J ends were trimmed by 3 bases and 6 bases, with 12 bases remaining between them. The CDR3 spans 14 residues. From germline, CDR1 is SNHLY and CDR2 FYNNEI. The CDR3 spells CASSEGQGIQPQHF. The CDR3 DNA sequence: TGTGCCAGCAGTGAGGGGCAGGGCATTCAGCCCCAGCATTTT.

The gene calls are TRBV7-9 and TRBJ1-2; D possibly corresponds to TRBD1 (6 bases). V was clipped by 0 bases and J by 4 bases, with 12 bases between them. This CDR3 comprises 15 residues. Germline V gene sequence: CDR1 SEHNR, CDR2 FQNEAQ (reference sequence). Written as DNA, the CDR3 is TGTGCCAGCAGCTTAGCCCCGAAAGGGGGCTATGGCTACACCTTC. This gives the protein CASSLAPKGGYGYTF.

The J gene is TRBJ2-6, the V gene TRBV9, with D perhaps matching TRBD1 (6 bases). V shed 0 bases and J shed 2 bases, with 6 bases lying between them. Germline CDR1 is SGDLS and CDR2 is YYNGEE. CDR3 length: 15 amino acids. CDR3 sequence reads: CASSVEGAGANVLTF. DNA of the CDR3: TGTGCCAGCAGCGTAGAGGGGGCTGGGGCCAACGTCCTGACTTTC.

The chain joins TRBV5-1 to TRBJ1-2, with 7 bases lining up with TRBD1. CDR3 size: 15 residues. The J segment lost 2 bases and the V segment lost 0 bases, leaving 4 bases of the junction unmatched. Germline CDR1 reads SGHRS; CDR2 reads YFSETQ. The CDR3 loop reads CASSLGDSENYGYTF. CDR3 sequence (DNA): TGCGCCAGCAGCTTGGGGGACAGCGAGAACTATGGCTACACCTTC.

The chain recombines TRBV19 with TRBJ2-7; possible D gene TRBD1, 6 bases. This CDR3 has 15 amino acids. The germline gives CDR1 LNHDA, CDR2 SQIVND (reference sequence). V lost 1 base, J lost 2 bases, and 12 bases lay in between. The CDR3 here is CASSIVQGSTYEQYF. In DNA form, the CDR3 reads TGTGCCAGTAGTATAGTACAGGGTAGTACCTACGAGCAGTACTTC.

The chain uses TRBV19 and TRBJ2-3, with D possibly being TRBD1 (6 bases). Germline V gene lookup returns CDR1 LNHDA and CDR2 SQIVND (reference sequence). The CDR3 contains 16 residues. Between the trimmed V and J ends, which lost 5 bases and 2 bases, there was a span of 17 bases. CDR3 nucleotide sequence: TGTGCCAGTAGTCTGTGGACGACAGGAGTCACAGATACGCAGTATTTT. Translated: CASSLWTTGVTDTQYF. Filled out from reference TRBV19 and TRBJ2-3, the complete variable domain reads DGGITQSPKYLFRKEGQNVTLSCEQNLNHDAMYWYRQDPGQGLRLIYYSQIVNDFQKGDIAEGYSVSREKKESFPLTVTSAQKNPTAFYLCASSLWTTGVTDTQYFGPGTRLTVL.

The chain combines TRBV19 with TRBJ2-7; D possibly corresponds to TRBD1 (5 bases). CDR3 length: 13 residues. Trimming stripped 6 bases from V and 3 bases from J, with 12 bases between. The V gene's germline CDR1 is LNHDA and CDR2 SQIVND (reference sequence). CDR3 protein: CASSPRARYEQYF. The CDR3 DNA is TGTGCCAGTAGCCCCAGGGCCCGCTACGAGCAGTACTTC.

The chain has TRBV6-1 and TRBJ2-6; D is unclear. CDR3 length: 15 amino acids. Per the germline V gene, CDR1 is MNHNS and CDR2 is SASEGT. The V end was cut by 2 bases, the J end by 1 base, with 6 bases between. The CDR3 loop is CASSELQSGANVLTF. CDR3 in DNA: TGTGCCAGCAGTGAATTACAGTCTGGGGCCAACGTCCTGACTTTC.

The rearrangement joins TRBV4-1 to TRBJ2-5, with TRBD2 matching 12 bases. This CDR3 has 15 amino acids. V was pared by 0 bases and J by 7 bases, with 3 bases of the junction left unmatched. The germline CDR1 and CDR2 sequences are MGHRA and YSYEKL. The CDR3 coding sequence is TGCGCCAGCAGCCAAGATCCTAGCGGGGGGGGGACCCAGTACTTC. This sequence encodes CASSQDPSGGGTQYF.

The count of this clone is one. Different DNA sequences within this sample yield the same CDR3. This chain uses TRBV29-1 with TRBJ2-7; a weak D match, TRBD2 (5 bases). There are 11 residues in the CDR3. CDR1 and CDR2 from the germline V gene are SQVTM and ANQGSEA. The germline V and J ends were trimmed by 0 bases and 7 bases, with 7 bases remaining between them. CDR3 nucleotides: TGCAGCGTTGAAGATCGAGGGGAGCAGTACTTC. This gives the protein CSVEDRGEQYF.

The chain has TRBV4-1 and TRBJ1-2, with D unclear. Germline assignment: CDR1 MGHRA and CDR2 YSYEKL. The CDR3 covers 17 residues. The V end lost 0 bases, the J end lost 0 bases, and 14 bases lay between the germline ends. In DNA form, the CDR3 reads TGCGCCAGCAGCCAAGAAGGCGAGGGTTTAACTAACTATGGCTACACCTTC. Amino acid sequence: CASSQEGEGLTNYGYTF.

This sequence joins TRBV5-6 and TRBJ1-1; tentative D call: TRBD1 (5 bases). Trimming removed 1 base from V and 6 bases from J, with 16 bases in between. The CDR3 is 15 residues long. From germline, CDR1 is SGHDT and CDR2 YYEEEE. Written as DNA, the CDR3 is TGTGCCAGCAGCTTGAGGGTTATAGGGGAGGCTGAAGCTTTCTTT. It codes for CASSLRVIGEAEAFF.

This sequence joins TRBV6-1 and TRBJ1-3; unclear D gene. Germline V lookup: CDR1 MNHNS, CDR2 SASEGT. The length of the CDR3 is 12 residues. V was cut by 2 bases and J by 4 bases, with 3 bases left in between. In nucleotides, the CDR3 is TGTGCCAGCAGTGAACAGGGAAACACCATATATTTT. It codes for CASSEQGNTIYF.

This clone was seen just once. The CDR3 nucleotides are TGTGCCAGTAGGAAAGCGGAAACCGGGGAGCTGTTTTTT. It codes for CASRKAETGELFF. The chain recombines TRBV19 with TRBJ2-2, with D possibly TRBD2 on 5 matching bases. Germline CDR1 reads LNHDA; CDR2 reads SQIVND (reference sequence). CDR3 length: 13 residues. With 6 bases removed from V and 5 bases from J, the gap between germline ends came to 10 bases.

This clone was counted a single time. The rearrangement joins TRBV2 to TRBJ1-2; a weak D match, TRBD1 (6 bases). Germline assignment: CDR1 SNHLY and CDR2 FYNNEI. V lost 0 bases, J lost 0 bases, and 23 bases lay in between. CDR3 length: 20 amino acids. This CDR3 is CASSEARGGRFLKANYGYTF. For the CDR3, the DNA is TGTGCCAGCAGTGAAGCGCGGGGGGGCAGATTCCTTAAAGCTAACTATGGCTACACCTTC.